The source of this TCR beta chain is a study of cytomegalovirus exposure and HLA in healthy donors. Donors consisted of healthy bone marrow donors. PCR primers comprised 60 Vbeta and 13 Jbeta primers. Using immunoSEQ multiplex PCR, the repertoire was profiled, and TCRdb retains in-frame clones only, with some absent. The sample yields hundreds of thousands of clones, around 66% seen once. Germline CDR1 and CDR2: MNHEY and SVGAGI. This CDR3 comprises 15 residues. V shed 6 bases and J 5 bases; nucleotides not matched to a gene: 11. V and J are TRBV6-5 and TRBJ2-3, with 7 bases matching TRBD2. The receptor comes from a female donor in good health and CMV-seronegative. The sample taken for sequencing was PBMCs. CDR3 amino acids: CASSRSGAQGDTQYF. The CDR3 DNA follows: TGTGCCAGCAGCCGAAGCGGGGCCCAGGGAGATACGCAGTATTTT.